This T cell receptor beta chain was captured by sequencing in a study of shared clonotypes between healthy human individuals. The CDR3 runs to 15 residues. Losses at the gene ends were 4 bases for V and 5 bases for J; bases not matched to a gene: 9. CDR1 is LGHNA, CDR2 YSLEER, per germline. This clone was recorded once. Profiling relied on immunoSEQ multiplex PCR, and the TCRdb table lists in-frame clones only, not all of them. The sample lists 850,000 to 1,200,000 clones, about 75% occurring once. The sequenced material came from memory CD4+ T cells sorted from blood. Specified subset: CD45RA-negative fraction. The sequence derives from a young man in good health. V is TRBV4-3 and J is TRBJ2-7; 9 bases map to TRBD1. The CDR3 sequence: CASSRQGGQGDEQYF. As DNA, the CDR3 is TGCGCCAGCAGCCGCCAAGGGGGACAGGGTGACGAGCAGTACTTC.